This T cell receptor beta chain comes out of a study of blood T cell repertoires in COVID-19. Study-level background: The United States, Italy and Spain provided the acute and convalescent COVID-19 samples. Sample material is recorded as cDNA or gDNA derived from T cells, B-cell-depleted T cells, or PBMCs.

Germline lookup yields CDR1 SGDLS and CDR2 YYNGEE. The CDR3 extends over 13 amino acids. Trimming removed 4 bases from V and 2 bases from J, with 9 bases in between. Cohorts were based on clinical histories the participants reported. TCRdb's table, derived via immunoSEQ multiplex PCR, lists solely in-frame clones and lacks some. Among about 240,000 clones listed, approximately 84% were seen once. The table lists this clone with a count of one. The receptor comes from a woman between 40 and 50 years old with acute COVID-19. The genes are TRBV9 and TRBJ1-1; TRBD1 is a possible D gene (5 bases). The sequencing sample was made of PBMCs or T cells enriched from blood (not recorded which). In DNA form, the CDR3 reads TGTGCCAGCAGCCAAGGACAAAACACTGAAGCTTTCTTT. Protein: CASSQGQNTEAFF.